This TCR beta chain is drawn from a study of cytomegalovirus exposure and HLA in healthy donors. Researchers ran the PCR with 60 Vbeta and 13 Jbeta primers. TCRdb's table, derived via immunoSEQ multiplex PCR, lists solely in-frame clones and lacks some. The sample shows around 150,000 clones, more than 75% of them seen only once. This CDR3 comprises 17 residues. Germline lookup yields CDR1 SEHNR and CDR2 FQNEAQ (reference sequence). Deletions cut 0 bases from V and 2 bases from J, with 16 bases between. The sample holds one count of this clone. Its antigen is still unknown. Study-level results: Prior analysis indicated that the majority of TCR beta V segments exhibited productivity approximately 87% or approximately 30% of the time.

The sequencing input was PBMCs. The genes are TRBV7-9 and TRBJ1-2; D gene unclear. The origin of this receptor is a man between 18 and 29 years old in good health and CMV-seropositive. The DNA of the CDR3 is TGTGCCAGCAGCTTAGCGCTGATGGTGCGGGGAAACTATGGCTACACCTTC. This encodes CASSLALMVRGNYGYTF.